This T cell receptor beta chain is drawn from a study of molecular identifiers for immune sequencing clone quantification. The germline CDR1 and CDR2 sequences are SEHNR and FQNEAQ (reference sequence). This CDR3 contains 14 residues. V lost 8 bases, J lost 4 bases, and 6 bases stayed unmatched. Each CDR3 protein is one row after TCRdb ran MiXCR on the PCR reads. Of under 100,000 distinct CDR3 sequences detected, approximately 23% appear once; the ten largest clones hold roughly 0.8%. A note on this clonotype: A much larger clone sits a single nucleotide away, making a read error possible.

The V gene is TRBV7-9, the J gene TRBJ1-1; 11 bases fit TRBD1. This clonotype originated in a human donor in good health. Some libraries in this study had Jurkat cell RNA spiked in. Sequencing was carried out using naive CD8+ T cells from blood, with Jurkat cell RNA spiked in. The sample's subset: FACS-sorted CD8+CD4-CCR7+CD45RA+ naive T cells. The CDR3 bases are TGTGCCAGCGGCTGGGGACAGGGGGGCACTGAAGCTTTCTTT. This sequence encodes CASGWGQGGTEAFF.